A single sample gave rise to the 16 T cell receptor beta chains below, sequenced in a study of cytomegalovirus exposure and HLA in healthy donors. The repertoire was sequenced with immunoSEQ multiplex PCR; TCRdb's copy has only in-frame clones and lacks some. The sample has about 130,000 clones, around 90% seen once. Sequencing was performed on PBMCs. The receptor set was obtained from a woman aged 25 to 39 in good health and CMV-seropositive.

The gene calls are TRBV13 and TRBJ2-7; D gene unclear. The CDR3 runs to 14 residues. Trimming took off 0 bases at V and 2 bases at J, with 8 bases between the two ends. Germline V lookup: CDR1 PRHDT, CDR2 FYEKMQ (reference sequence). CDR3 residues: CASSLGTTTYEQYF. In nucleotides, the CDR3 is TGTGCCAGCAGCTTAGGGACAACCACCTACGAGCAGTACTTC.

In its sample, this clone was seen once. The rearrangement links TRBV2 to TRBJ1-1; weak D call: TRBD1 (5 bases). The CDR3 is 15 residues long. Germline V gives CDR1 SNHLY, CDR2 FYNNEI. V was shortened by 6 bases and J by 0 bases, with 14 bases between the two germline ends. The DNA for the CDR3 is TGTGCCAGCAGCCAAACTGGACACCTGAACACTGAAGCTTTCTTT. This encodes CASSQTGHLNTEAFF.

This clone was seen a few times. The V call is TRBV10-3, the J call TRBJ1-2; 11 nucleotides line up with TRBD1. The germline gives CDR1 ENHRY, CDR2 SYGVKD. Trimming removed 6 bases from V and 6 bases from J; junction bases left unmatched: 12. The CDR3 has 16 amino acids. In DNA form, the CDR3 reads TGTGCCATCAGCTTCCAAGGGACAGGGGGTCAGCATGGCTACACCTTC. Translation gives CAISFQGTGGQHGYTF.

This rearrangement joins TRBV5-8 to TRBJ1-2; D is unresolved. The CDR3 has 11 amino acids. With 3 bases removed from V and 2 bases from J, the gap between germline ends came to 2 bases. Germline CDR1 is SGHTS and CDR2 is YDEGEE. CDR3 protein: CASSSNYGYTF. The CDR3 coding sequence is TGTGCCAGCAGCTCAAACTATGGCTACACCTTC.

This rearrangement joins TRBV28 to TRBJ2-7; 8 bases align to TRBD2. Germline CDR1 MDHEN, CDR2 SYDVKM. Trimming at V came to 3 bases and at J to 3 bases, leaving 4 bases not matched to a gene. The CDR3 extends over 14 amino acids. The DNA of the CDR3 is TGTGCCAGCAGTTTCGGGGGGGCCGTCTACGAGCAGTACTTC. Amino acid sequence: CASSFGGAVYEQYF. The entire variable domain, with the rest obtained from reference TRBV28 and TRBJ2-7, is as follows: DVKVTQSSRYLVKRTGEKVFLECVQDMDHENMFWYRQDPGLGLRLIYFSYDVKMKEKGDIPEGYSVSREKKERFSLILESASTNQTSMYLCASSFGGAVYEQYFGPGTRLTVT.

V usage is TRBV6-5 and J usage is TRBJ2-7; 7 nucleotides match TRBD2. There are 15 residues in the CDR3. CDR1 and CDR2 from the germline V gene are MNHEY and SVGAGI. The junction had 2 bases not matched to a gene; V was cut back by 0 bases and J by 0 bases. The CDR3 is CASSYSRGISYEQYF. CDR3 bases: TGTGCCAGCAGTTACTCGCGGGGGATCTCCTACGAGCAGTACTTC.

This chain links TRBV5-5 with TRBJ1-4; no clear D gene. CDR3 length: 17 residues. Germline V CDR1 and CDR2: SGHKS, YYEKEE (reference sequence). V was pared by 4 bases and J by 0 bases, with 16 bases between. The DNA for the CDR3 is TGTGCCAGCAGCCTAGGCCCTGTAATTACAACTAATGAAAAACTGTTTTTT. This translates into CASSLGPVITTNEKLFF.

This clone came up once. J is TRBJ1-6 and V is TRBV28; tentative D call: TRBD1 (6 bases). Germline V lookup: CDR1 MDHEN, CDR2 SYDVKM. The CDR3 covers 17 residues. V shed 4 bases and J shed 5 bases, with 18 bases lying between them. This CDR3 is CASSSPIGGGDNSPLHF. The CDR3 nucleotides read TGTGCCAGCAGTTCCCCGATAGGGGGTGGGGATAATTCACCCCTCCACTTT.

Only one count was recorded for this clone. The chain recombines TRBV5-1 with TRBJ2-7, with D tentatively TRBD2 (6 bases). This CDR3 has 14 residues. The germline CDR1 and CDR2 sequences are SGHRS and YFSETQ. The V and J ends lost 6 bases and 6 bases respectively, with 19 bases between them. CDR3 coding DNA: TGCGCCAGCAAAAGTCGGGCTAGCGATGTCGAGCAGTACTTC. Encoded protein: CASKSRASDVEQYF.

The V gene is TRBV6-1, the J gene TRBJ1-1, with TRBD1 matching over 7 bases. The junction had 21 bases not matched to a gene; V was cut back by 2 bases and J by 6 bases. Germline V lookup: CDR1 MNHNS, CDR2 SASEGT. The CDR3 has 19 amino acids. The CDR3 sequence: CASSERVAGTALPRPEAFF. CDR3 bases: TGTGCCAGCAGTGAACGGGTCGCGGGGACAGCCCTCCCCAGGCCTGAAGCTTTCTTT.

J is TRBJ1-1 and V is TRBV19; D remains ambiguous. Trimming left V 7 bases short and J 1 base short, with 13 bases between. CDR3 size: 14 residues. CDR1 and CDR2 from the germline V gene are LNHDA and SQIVND (reference sequence). CDR3 loop: CASKLMSSNTEAFF. CDR3 in DNA: TGTGCCAGTAAGTTGATGAGTTCGAACACTGAAGCTTTCTTT.

The J gene is TRBJ2-7, the V gene TRBV9, with TRBD2 identical over 16 bases. This CDR3 comprises 18 residues. J gave up 5 bases and V 4 bases, and 12 bases lay outside the gene matches. The V gene's germline CDR1 is SGDLS and CDR2 YYNGEE. CDR3 sequence (DNA): TGTGCCAGCAGCCCCCCCACCGGGACTAGCGGGAGGGGCGACGAGCAGTACTTC. This sequence encodes CASSPPTGTSGRGDEQYF.

This rearrangement joins TRBV11-1 to TRBJ2-1; 12 bases line up with TRBD2. The germline CDR1 and CDR2 sequences are SGHAT and FQDESV (reference sequence). With 5 bases clipped from V and 3 bases from J, the junction kept 14 bases outside the gene matches. The CDR3 has 19 residues. CDR3 bases: TGTGCCAGCAGCCCCCCTCCGACTAGCGGGAGAAGGTTCTACAATGAGCAGTTCTTC. Its translation is CASSPPPTSGRRFYNEQFF. Based on the CDR3 plus reference TRBV11-1 and TRBJ2-1, the full variable domain is EAEVAQSPRYKITEKSQAVAFWCDPISGHATLYWYRQILGQGPELLVQFQDESVVDDSQLPKDRFSAERLKGVDSTLKIQPAELGDSAMYLCASSPPPTSGRRFYNEQFFGPGTRLTVL.

The V gene is TRBV10-3, the J gene TRBJ2-7; D is unclear. V was trimmed by 4 bases and J by 6 bases, leaving 16 bases between them. This CDR3 is 14 amino acids long. Germline V lookup: CDR1 ENHRY, CDR2 SYGVKD. The CDR3 region is CAISVAWPEREQYF. Written as DNA, the CDR3 is TGTGCCATCAGTGTGGCCTGGCCGGAGCGCGAGCAGTACTTC.

The chain recombines TRBV4-2 with TRBJ1-4, with D maybe TRBD1 (6 bases). V was cut by 1 base and J by 7 bases, with 13 bases left in between. The CDR3 is 15 amino acids. Germline values: CDR1 LGHNA, CDR2 YNFKEQ. This CDR3 reads CASSQVQGASEKLFF. The CDR3 DNA reads TGTGCCAGCAGCCAAGTACAGGGAGCGAGTGAAAAACTGTTTTTT.

V usage is TRBV5-6 and J usage is TRBJ2-7; 7 bases line up with TRBD1. This CDR3 region has 15 residues. CDR1 is SGHDT and CDR2 is YYEEEE in the germline V gene. The ends lost 4 bases at V and 2 bases at J; junction bases unmatched: 9. As DNA, the CDR3 is TGTGCCAGCAGCCCCTGGGGGACAGTGCCCTACGAGCAGTACTTC. Its protein is CASSPWGTVPYEQYF.